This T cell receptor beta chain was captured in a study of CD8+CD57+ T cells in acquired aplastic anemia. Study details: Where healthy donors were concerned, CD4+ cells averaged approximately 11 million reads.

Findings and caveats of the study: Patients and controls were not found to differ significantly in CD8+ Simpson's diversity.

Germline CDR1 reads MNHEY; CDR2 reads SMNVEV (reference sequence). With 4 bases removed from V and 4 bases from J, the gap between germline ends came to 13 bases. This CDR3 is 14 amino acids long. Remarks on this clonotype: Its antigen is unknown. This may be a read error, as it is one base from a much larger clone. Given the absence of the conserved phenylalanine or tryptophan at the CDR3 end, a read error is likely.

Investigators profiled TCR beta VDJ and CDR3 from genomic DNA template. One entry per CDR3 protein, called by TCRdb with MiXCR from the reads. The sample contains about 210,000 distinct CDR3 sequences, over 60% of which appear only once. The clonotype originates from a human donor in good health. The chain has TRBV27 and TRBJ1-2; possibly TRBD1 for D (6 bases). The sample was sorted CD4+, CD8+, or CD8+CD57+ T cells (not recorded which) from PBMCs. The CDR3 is CASSYAQGSYGYTL. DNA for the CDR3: TGTGCCAGCAGTTACGCACAGGGATCCTATGGCTACACCCTC.